This TCR beta chain was profiled in a study of shared clonotypes between healthy human individuals. Assay: immunoSEQ multiplex PCR; the TCRdb copy retains only in-frame clones and omits some. Among approximately 1.5 million clones listed, roughly 98.5% were seen once. Study observations and caveats: Exclusively blood specimens were collected; tissue repertoires likely differ.

Remarks on this clone: Its antigen is currently unknown.

Germline CDR1 reads MGHDK; CDR2 reads SYGVNS. With V trimmed by 4 bases and J by 3 bases, 9 bases remained unmatched. This CDR3 is 17 amino acids long. Sequencing used naive CD4+ T cells sorted from blood. Subset here: CD45RA+ positively selected. The TCR originated in a man in his thirties or forties in good health. The chain employs TRBV25-1 and TRBJ2-1, with 10 bases aligning to TRBD2. CDR3 nucleotides: TGTGCCAGCAGTGCCCTTGGGAGCGGGGGGGGCTACAATGAGCAGTTCTTC. Its protein product is CASSALGSGGGYNEQFF.